This is a list of T cell receptor beta chains from one sample in a study of T cell changes during pregnancy in multiple sclerosis. Clones were read by immunoSEQ multiplex PCR, and TCRdb kept only the in-frame ones, dropping some. Of around 100,000 clones in the sample, around nine tenths were seen once. The sequencing here drew on peripheral blood, taken after pregnancy. Every receptor here comes from a female donor with multiple sclerosis, enrolled in a pregnancy study. The CDR3 runs from the conserved cysteine through the conserved F or W. Fields, in order: J gene, V gene, clone size, D gene, CDR3 DNA, CDR3 protein. D genes are given only for firm matches. Only some rows state a clone size, as once, few, many or a class for expanded clones.

TRBJ2-1 TRBV27 NA TRBD2 TGTGCCAGCAGTCCGACTAGCGGGAGGTGGGATGAGCAGTTCTTC CASSPTSGRWDEQFF
TRBJ2-2 TRBV2 NA NA TGTGCCCTCCGGAACACCGGGGAGCTGTTTTTT CALRNTGELFF
TRBJ2-7 TRBV29-1 once NA TGCAGCGTTGAAGTTCTGACTCAAGAGCAGTACTTC CSVEVLTQEQYF
TRBJ1-1 TRBV9 once NA TGTGCCAGCAGCTCGTATCAGGGGACTGAAGCTTTCTTT CASSSYQGTEAFF
TRBJ2-7 TRBV6-6 NA NA TGTGCCAGCAGTTACTCGGGGCCTCAGGCTACCTACGAGCAGTACTTC CASSYSGPQATYEQYF
TRBJ1-3 TRBV9 once NA TGTGCCAGCAGCGTAACAGCCGCCCCAAACACCATATATTTT CASSVTAAPNTIYF
TRBJ2-7 TRBV19 NA NA TGTGCCAGTAGTAGTAGCGGAAACTTTTACGAGCAGTACTTC CASSSSGNFYEQYF
TRBJ2-1 TRBV2 NA TRBD1 TGTGCCAGCAGTGGGACAGGGGAAATCTTCAGCTCCTACAATGAGCAGTTCTTC CASSGTGEIFSSYNEQFF
TRBJ2-4 TRBV5-1 NA NA TGCGCCAGCAGCTTGGGGCACGACAAAAACATTCAGTACTTC CASSLGHDKNIQYF
TRBJ2-1 TRBV27 NA NA TGTGCCAGCAGTCCTATCCGGGTCAGCGATGAGCAGTTCTTC CASSPIRVSDEQFF
TRBJ1-4 TRBV6-5 NA TRBD1 TGTGCCAGCAGCAACCAGGGGGGAAAACTGTTTTTT CASSNQGGKLFF
TRBJ1-5 TRBV19 once NA TGTGCCAGTAGCATAACTACGGGGGATAGCAATCAGCCCCAGCATTTT CASSITTGDSNQPQHF
TRBJ1-2 TRBV7-9 NA TRBD1 TGTGCCAGCAGCAGGGGGACAGGGGAAAAATATGGCTACACCTTC CASSRGTGEKYGYTF
TRBJ2-5 TRBV28 NA TRBD1 TGTGCCAGCAGGAAACGACAGGGTAGACAAGAGACCCAGTACTTC CASRKRQGRQETQYF
TRBJ2-7 TRBV28 NA TRBD1 TGTGCCAGCAGTTCACAGGGGGTTGGGTCCTACGAGCAGTACTTC CASSSQGVGSYEQYF
TRBJ1-2 TRBV19 NA NA TGTGCCAGTAGTCCTCAAGGGGGCTATGGCTACACCTTC CASSPQGGYGYTF
TRBJ2-7 TRBV7-9 NA TRBD1 TGTGCCAGCAGCCGCGGGGTGACAGGGGGAACACCCTACGAGCAGTACTTC CASSRGVTGGTPYEQYF
TRBJ2-1 TRBV7-9 NA TRBD2 TGTGCCAGCAGCTTAAGGGAGGGCTTGACCCAGTTCTTC CASSLREGLTQFF
TRBJ2-1 TRBV9 NA NA TGTGCCAGCAGCGTAGCGAGGAGCTCCTACAATGAGCAGTTCTTC CASSVARSSYNEQFF
TRBJ1-1 TRBV7-6 once NA TGTGCCAGCAGGCGACAGGTAATGGACGCTGAAGCTTTCTTT CASRRQVMDAEAFF
TRBJ2-1 TRBV5-4 NA NA TGTGCCAGCAGCCGAGGGGGTCCCCCTAATAATGAGCAGTTCTTC CASSRGGPPNNEQFF
TRBJ1-6 TRBV9 few NA TGTGCCAGCAGCTCTTCGGGGAGCTCCTATAATTCACCCCTCCACTTT CASSSSGSSYNSPLHF
TRBJ2-5 TRBV19 NA NA TGTGCCAGTAGTATAGATTTCGGGGTGTTGGAGACCCAGTACTTC CASSIDFGVLETQYF
TRBJ2-7 TRBV2 NA NA TGTGCCAGCAGTGTAGAGGGTGGGCAGGTTGGGAACGAGCAGTACTTC CASSVEGGQVGNEQYF
TRBJ1-1 TRBV11-3 NA NA TGTGCCAGCAGCTTGGGACACCTGAACACTGAAGCTTTCTTT CASSLGHLNTEAFF
TRBJ1-2 TRBV4-3 NA NA TGCGCCAGCAGCCAAGCTCGACTGGCCTTGGATGGCTACACCTTC CASSQARLALDGYTF
TRBJ2-5 TRBV18 NA NA TGTGCCAGCTCACCACGGTTACAGGGTCCGTTACAAGAGACCCAGTACTTC CASSPRLQGPLQETQYF
TRBJ2-7 TRBV7-2 NA TRBD1 TGTGCCAGCAGCCCTCTGACAGGGGCCTACGAGCAGTACTTC CASSPLTGAYEQYF
TRBJ2-2 TRBV6-4 NA TRBD2 TGTGCCAGCAGCCCCAGGGCAGGGAGGGGCACCGGGGAGCTGTTTTTT CASSPRAGRGTGELFF
TRBJ2-7 TRBV5-4 NA NA TGTGCCAGCAGCTTTTTTAGCGACGAGCAGTACTTC CASSFFSDEQYF
TRBJ1-3 TRBV30 few NA TGTGCCTGGAGTGTACAGGCAGGAAACACCATATATTTT CAWSVQAGNTIYF
TRBJ2-1 TRBV7-3 NA NA TGTGCCAGCAGCTTATCGGGGAACAATGAGCAGTTCTTC CASSLSGNNEQFF
TRBJ1-1 TRBV19 NA NA TGTGCCAGTAGCCCTAGGCCCTGGGAGGGTGAGAACACTGAAGCTTTCTTT CASSPRPWEGENTEAFF
TRBJ2-2 TRBV7-6 NA TRBD2 TGTGCCAGCAGCTTAGGGGAGGGCGGGGAGCTGTTTTTT CASSLGEGGELFF
TRBJ2-1 TRBV7-6 NA TRBD2 TGTGCCAGCAGCTCGGGACTAGAGGGCTACAATGAGCAGTTCTTC CASSSGLEGYNEQFF
TRBJ1-5 TRBV7-8 NA TRBD1 TGTGCCAGCAGCTTTAGGGACAGGAGGTCCAATCAGCCCCAGCATTTT CASSFRDRRSNQPQHF
TRBJ2-7 TRBV2 once NA TGTGCCAGCAGTGAAAGACATTTGGCCTCCTACGAGCAGTACTTC CASSERHLASYEQYF
TRBJ2-7 TRBV19 NA TRBD2 TGTGCCAGTAGTCCTGGGACTAGCGGGAATTCCATCTACGAGCAGTACTTC CASSPGTSGNSIYEQYF
TRBJ2-7 TRBV7-2 NA NA TGTGCCAGCAGATTCCATCGACTTTCCTACGAGCAGTACTTC CASRFHRLSYEQYF
TRBJ2-7 TRBV27 NA TRBD2 TGTGCCAGCAGTTTTAGCGGGAACGGGAACGAGCAGTACTTC CASSFSGNGNEQYF
TRBJ2-5 TRBV2 NA NA TGTGCCAGCACGCCCGAGCAAGAGACCCAGTACTTC CASTPEQETQYF
TRBJ2-5 TRBV19 once NA TGTGCCAGTAGTATATTAAGCAGCGGTCAAGAGACCCAGTACTTC CASSILSSGQETQYF
TRBJ2-7 TRBV28 NA NA TGTGCCAGCAGTTTGCAGGGGCGTTCTCCCTACGAGCAGTACTTC CASSLQGRSPYEQYF
TRBJ2-7 TRBV7-7 NA NA TGTGCCAGCAGCTTAGACCAGGGGTCCTACGAGCAGTACTTC CASSLDQGSYEQYF
TRBJ1-2 TRBV19 NA NA TGTGCCAGTAGTATACAGGGTACCTATGGCTACACCTTC CASSIQGTYGYTF
TRBJ2-5 TRBV5-1 NA TRBD2 TGCGCCAGCAGCTCGACTAGCGGGGGGGAGACCCAGTACTTC CASSSTSGGETQYF
TRBJ2-4 TRBV28 NA NA TGTGCCAGCATCATGGGACTCCCGTGGTTTTACTTC CASIMGLPWFYF
TRBJ1-1 TRBV5-4 NA NA TGTGCCAGCAGCTATGGCCAGGCCACTGAAGCTTTCTTT CASSYGQATEAFF
TRBJ2-2 TRBV7-6 NA NA TGTGCCAGCAGCTTCACTTACACCGGGGAGCTGTTTTTT CASSFTYTGELFF
TRBJ2-5 TRBV25-1 NA NA TGTGCCAGCAGTGAATATATCCCCTCCCCCTCGGGGAAGGAGACCCAGTACTTC CASSEYIPSPSGKETQYF
TRBJ2-5 TRBV20-1 NA TRBD1 TGCAGTGCGACCAGGGGGGAGACCCAGTACTTC CSATRGETQYF
TRBJ1-2 TRBV19 NA NA TGTGCCAGCACGAGGGTGAATGGTGGCTACACCTTC CASTRVNGGYTF
TRBJ2-5 TRBV4-2 once TRBD2 TGTGCCAGCAGCCATTCTAGCGGGGGAACCCAAGAGACCCAGTACTTC CASSHSSGGTQETQYF
TRBJ1-2 TRBV29-1 NA NA TGCAGCGTTGACAGGGGTAGAGGCTATGGCTACACCTTC CSVDRGRGYGYTF
TRBJ1-5 TRBV19 NA TRBD1 TGTGCCAGTAGTATGGCCGCCAGGGGGGTCGGGAATCAGCCCCAGCATTTT CASSMAARGVGNQPQHF